This is a list of T cell receptor beta chains from one sample in a study of blood T cell repertoires in COVID-19. Profiled with immunoSEQ multiplex PCR; TCRdb holds only in-frame clones, not every one. The sample yields around 140,000 clones, around 87% seen once. What was sequenced was peripheral blood. The receptors were sampled from a man older than 75 with acute or convalescent COVID-19. The CDR3 runs from the conserved cysteine through the conserved F or W. A D gene is named only where the DNA matches it firmly. Clone size is shown for a subset of rows, as once, few, many or a class of expanded clone.

>TRBV5-1|-|TRBD2|TRBJ2-1
CASSSLAESYNEQFF
TGCGCCAGCAGCTCCCTAGCGGAATCCTACAATGAGCAGTTCTTC
>TRBV6-5|-|-|TRBJ1-4
CASSPRWGLGLFF
TGTGCCAGCAGTCCCCGATGGGGGCTTGGACTGTTTTTT
>TRBV7-2|-|TRBD1|TRBJ1-1
CASSLGSGGTEAFF
TGTGCCAGCAGCTTAGGGTCAGGGGGCACTGAAGCTTTCTTT
>TRBV7-2|-|TRBD2|TRBJ2-1
CASSPGGLAGVEQFF
TGTGCCAGCAGCCCCGGGGGACTAGCGGGGGTTGAGCAGTTCTTC
>TRBV6-5|once|TRBD1|TRBJ2-1
CASRYGAGGMVDEQFF
TGTGCCAGCAGGTACGGGGCAGGGGGCATGGTGGATGAGCAGTTCTTC
>TRBV5-5|-|-|TRBJ2-1
CASSLGGQTYNEQFF
TGTGCCAGCAGCTTGGGAGGACAGACCTACAATGAGCAGTTCTTC
>TRBV2|-|TRBD1|TRBJ1-1
CASSEDRGRSTEAFF
TGTGCCAGCAGCGAGGACAGGGGAAGGAGCACTGAAGCTTTCTTT
>TRBV5-1|-|TRBD1|TRBJ1-1
CASSLPGTGITEAFF
TGCGCCAGCAGCTTGCCCGGGACAGGCATCACTGAAGCTTTCTTT
>TRBV6-5|-|TRBD2|TRBJ2-7
CASSSGLAGRYEQYF
TGTGCCAGCAGTTCGGGACTAGCGGGGCGTTACGAGCAGTACTTC
>TRBV6-5|-|-|TRBJ2-5
CASSSDRETQYF
TGTGCCAGCAGCTCGGACAGAGAGACCCAGTACTTC
>TRBV5-5|-|-|TRBJ1-2
CASSLFGVDYGYTF
TGTGCCAGCAGCTTGTTCGGGGTTGACTATGGCTACACCTTC
>TRBV5-4|once|-|TRBJ1-1
CASTYRQSRTEAFF
TGTGCCAGCACATACAGACAGAGTCGGACTGAAGCTTTCTTT
>TRBV28|-|-|TRBJ1-1
CASLNAGGRLNTEAFF
TGTGCCAGCCTCAACGCGGGCGGGAGGTTGAACACTGAAGCTTTCTTT
>TRBV27|-|TRBD1|TRBJ2-5
CASRGQGNQETQYF
TGTGCCAGCAGGGGACAGGGGAATCAAGAGACCCAGTACTTC
>TRBV28|-|TRBD1|TRBJ2-7
CASNGPDRRYEQYF
TGTGCCAGCAATGGGCCGGACAGGAGATACGAGCAGTACTTC
>TRBV7-3|-|TRBD1|TRBJ2-7
CASSPGTGAEQYF
TGTGCCAGCAGCCCAGGGACAGGAGCCGAGCAGTACTTC
>TRBV2|-|-|TRBJ2-6
CASSERRAGANVLTF
TGTGCCAGCAGTGAACGCAGGGCTGGGGCCAACGTCCTGACTTTC
>TRBV5-4|-|TRBD2|TRBJ2-5
CASSPAGAGGIETQYF
TGTGCCAGCAGCCCAGCTGGAGCGGGGGGGATAGAGACCCAGTACTTC
>TRBV19|-|-|TRBJ2-7
CASRRQQWGSYEQYF
TGTGCCAGTAGAAGACAGCAGTGGGGCTCCTACGAGCAGTACTTC
>TRBV5-1|-|TRBD2|TRBJ2-3
CASSFSGSHTDTQYF
TGCGCCAGCAGCTTTAGCGGGAGCCACACAGATACGCAGTATTTT
>TRBV3-1/TRBV3-2|-|-|TRBJ2-1
CASSPGDGGIYNEQFF
TGTGCCAGCAGCCCTGGGGACGGCGGGATCTACAATGAGCAGTTCTTC
>TRBV2|-|TRBD1|TRBJ1-1
CASSEGLGQGNTEAFF
TGTGCCAGCAGTGAAGGACTGGGACAGGGGAACACTGAAGCTTTCTTT
>TRBV5-1|-|TRBD2|TRBJ2-7
CASSSGGAVQYF
TGCGCCAGCAGCTCGGGGGGAGCGGTGCAGTACTTC
>TRBV6-5|-|TRBD1|TRBJ1-4
CASSRGQINEKLFF
TGTGCCAGCAGCCGGGGACAGATTAATGAAAAACTGTTTTTT
>TRBV5-5|-|TRBD2|TRBJ2-7
CASSFSSGMRYSEQYF
TGTGCCAGCAGCTTCTCTAGCGGGATGAGATATTCCGAGCAGTACTTC
>TRBV7-6|-|-|TRBJ2-2
CASSLAGAGELFF
TGTGCCAGCAGCTTAGCCGGGGCCGGGGAGCTGTTTTTT
>TRBV20-1|-|-|TRBJ1-5
CSASMQSNQPQHF
TGCAGTGCTAGTATGCAGAGCAATCAGCCCCAGCATTTT
>TRBV7-2|-|TRBD2|TRBJ2-7
CASSLEAGTSGSSYEQYF
TGTGCCAGCAGCTTAGAGGCCGGGACTAGCGGGAGCTCCTACGAGCAGTACTTC
>TRBV4-1|few|-|TRBJ2-7
CASSPQLSSYEQYF
TGCGCCAGCAGCCCCCAACTGAGCTCCTACGAGCAGTACTTC
>TRBV10-2|-|-|TRBJ1-5
CASSFSGAIGNQPQHF
TGCGCCAGCAGCTTTTCAGGCGCTATTGGCAATCAGCCCCAGCATTTT
>TRBV3-1/TRBV3-2|-|-|TRBJ1-2
CASSQGGRNYGYTF
TGTGCCAGCAGTCAGGGAGGTCGGAACTATGGCTACACCTTC